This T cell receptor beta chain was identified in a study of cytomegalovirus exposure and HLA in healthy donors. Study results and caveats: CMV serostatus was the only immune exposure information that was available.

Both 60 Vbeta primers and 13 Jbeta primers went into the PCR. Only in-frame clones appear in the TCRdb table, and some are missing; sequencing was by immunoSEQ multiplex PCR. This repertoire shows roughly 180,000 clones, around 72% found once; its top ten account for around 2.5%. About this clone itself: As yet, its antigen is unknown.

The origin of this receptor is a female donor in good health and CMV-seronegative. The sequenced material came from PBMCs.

The CDR3 spells CASWGDTEAFF. CDR3 bases: TGCGCCAGCTGGGGGGACACTGAAGCTTTCTTT. This chain joins TRBV10-2 and TRBJ1-1; a weak D match, TRBD1 (5 bases). Trimming pared 8 bases from V and 3 bases from J, leaving 7 bases between. This CDR3 spans 11 amino acids. CDR1 WSHSY and CDR2 SAAADI come from the germline V gene.